What follows describes a single T cell receptor beta chain. This specimen belongs to a study of blood T cell repertoires in COVID-19. The assay was immunoSEQ multiplex PCR, and TCRdb's table has in-frame clones only and misses some. The sample lists under 200,000 clones; around 82% were seen once. The V gene's germline CDR1 is SGHRS and CDR2 YFSETQ. This CDR3 contains 15 residues. The V gene end was trimmed by 4 bases and the J gene end by 4 bases; junction bases not matched to a gene: 10. Sequencing was carried out using PBMCs or T cells enriched from blood (not recorded which). The TCR comes from a woman aged 45-65 years in a cohort exposed to, infected with or recovered from COVID-19 (not recorded which). V gene TRBV5-1 combines with J gene TRBJ2-7; 8 nucleotides agree with TRBD1. CDR3 amino acids: CASSANTGTGYEQYF. The CDR3 region has the DNA TGCGCCAGCAGCGCAAATACAGGGACAGGATACGAGCAGTACTTC.